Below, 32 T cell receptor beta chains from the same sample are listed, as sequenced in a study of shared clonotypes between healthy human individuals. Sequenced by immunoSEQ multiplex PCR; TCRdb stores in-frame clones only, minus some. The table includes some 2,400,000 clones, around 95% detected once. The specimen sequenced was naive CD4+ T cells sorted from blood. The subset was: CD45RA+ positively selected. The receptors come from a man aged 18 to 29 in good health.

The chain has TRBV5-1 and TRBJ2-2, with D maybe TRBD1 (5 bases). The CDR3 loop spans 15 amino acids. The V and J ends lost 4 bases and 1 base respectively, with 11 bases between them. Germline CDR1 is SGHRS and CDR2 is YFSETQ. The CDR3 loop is CASSGRTLNTGELFF. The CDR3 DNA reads TGCGCCAGCAGCGGGCGGACACTGAACACCGGGGAGCTGTTTTTT.

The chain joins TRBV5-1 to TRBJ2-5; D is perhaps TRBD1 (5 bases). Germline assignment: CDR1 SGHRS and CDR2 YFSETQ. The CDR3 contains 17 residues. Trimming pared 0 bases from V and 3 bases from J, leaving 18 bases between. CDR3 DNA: TGCGCCAGCAGCTTGGGTCTATTCGGAAGCAGGGAAGAGACCCAGTACTTC. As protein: CASSLGLFGSREETQYF.

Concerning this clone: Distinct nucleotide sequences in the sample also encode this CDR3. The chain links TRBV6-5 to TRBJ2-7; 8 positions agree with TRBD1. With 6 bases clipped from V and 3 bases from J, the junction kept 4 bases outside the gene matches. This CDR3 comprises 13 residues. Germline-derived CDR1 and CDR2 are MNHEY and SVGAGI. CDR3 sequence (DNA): TGTGCCAGCAGACCAGGGGGCCGCTACGAGCAGTACTTC. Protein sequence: CASRPGGRYEQYF.

CDR3 amino acids: CASSGQGFPGYTEAFF. The CDR3 nucleotides read TGTGCCAGCAGTGGTCAGGGTTTCCCGGGGTACACTGAAGCTTTCTTT. The chain links TRBV25-1 to TRBJ1-1; possible D gene TRBD1, 5 bases. Trimming pared 4 bases from V and 3 bases from J, leaving 18 bases between. This CDR3 is built from 16 residues. Looked up from germline, CDR1 is MGHDK and CDR2 is SYGVNS.

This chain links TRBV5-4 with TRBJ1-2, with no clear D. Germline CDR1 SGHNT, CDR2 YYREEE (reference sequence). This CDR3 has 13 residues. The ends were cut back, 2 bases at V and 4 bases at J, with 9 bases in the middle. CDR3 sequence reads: CASSFNNAYGYTF. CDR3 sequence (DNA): TGTGCCAGCAGCTTTAACAATGCCTATGGCTACACCTTC. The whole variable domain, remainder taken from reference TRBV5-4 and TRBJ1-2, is ETGVTQSPTHLIKTRGQQVTLRCSSQSGHNTVSWYQQALGQGPQFIFQYYREEENGRGNFPPRFSGLQFPNYSSELNVNALELDDSALYLCASSFNNAYGYTFGSGTRLTVV.

CDR3 in amino acids: CASSQGADEQFF. The CDR3 region has the DNA TGTGCCAGCTCACAGGGGGCCGATGAGCAGTTCTTC. The chain couples TRBV18 to TRBJ2-1; 7 bases align to TRBD1. The CDR3 totals 12 residues. CDR1 is KGHSH and CDR2 is LQKENI in the germline V gene. The J segment lost 8 bases and the V segment lost 4 bases, leaving 2 bases of the junction unmatched.

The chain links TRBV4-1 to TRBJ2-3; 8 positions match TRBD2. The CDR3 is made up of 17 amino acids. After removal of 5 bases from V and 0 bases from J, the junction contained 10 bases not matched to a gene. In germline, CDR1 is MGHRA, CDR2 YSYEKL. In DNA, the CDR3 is TGCGCCAGCAGCAGGTTACTAGCGGCGACTAGCACAGATACGCAGTATTTT. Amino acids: CASSRLLAATSTDTQYF.

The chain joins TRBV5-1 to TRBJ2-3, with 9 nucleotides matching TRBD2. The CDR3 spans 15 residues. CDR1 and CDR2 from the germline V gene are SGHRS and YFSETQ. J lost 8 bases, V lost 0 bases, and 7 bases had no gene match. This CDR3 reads CASSLGLAGQGTQYF. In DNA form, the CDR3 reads TGCGCCAGCAGCTTGGGGCTAGCGGGACAAGGTACGCAGTATTTT.

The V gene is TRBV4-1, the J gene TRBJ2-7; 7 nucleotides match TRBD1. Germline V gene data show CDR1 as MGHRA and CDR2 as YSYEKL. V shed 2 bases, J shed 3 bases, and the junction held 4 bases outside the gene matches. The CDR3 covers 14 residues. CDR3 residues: CASSQSWDSYEQYF. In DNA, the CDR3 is TGCGCCAGCAGCCAAAGTTGGGACAGCTACGAGCAGTACTTC.

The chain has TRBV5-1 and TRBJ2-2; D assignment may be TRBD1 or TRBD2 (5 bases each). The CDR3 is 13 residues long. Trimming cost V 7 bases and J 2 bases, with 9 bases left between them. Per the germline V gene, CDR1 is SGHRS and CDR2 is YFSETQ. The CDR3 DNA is TGCGCCAGCCAGGGACCTAACACCGGGGAGCTGTTTTTT. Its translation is CASQGPNTGELFF.

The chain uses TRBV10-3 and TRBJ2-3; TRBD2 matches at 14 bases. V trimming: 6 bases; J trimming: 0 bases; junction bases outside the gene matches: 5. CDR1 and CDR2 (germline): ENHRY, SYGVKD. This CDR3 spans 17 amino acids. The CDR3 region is CAIRAGTSGRSTDTQYF. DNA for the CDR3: TGTGCCATCAGGGCCGGGACTAGCGGGAGAAGCACAGATACGCAGTATTTT.

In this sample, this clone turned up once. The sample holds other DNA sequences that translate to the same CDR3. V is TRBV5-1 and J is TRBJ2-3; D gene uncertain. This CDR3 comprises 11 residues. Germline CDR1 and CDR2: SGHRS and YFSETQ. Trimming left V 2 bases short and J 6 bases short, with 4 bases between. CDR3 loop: CASSFGDTQYF. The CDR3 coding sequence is TGCGCCAGCAGCTTCGGGGATACGCAGTATTTT.

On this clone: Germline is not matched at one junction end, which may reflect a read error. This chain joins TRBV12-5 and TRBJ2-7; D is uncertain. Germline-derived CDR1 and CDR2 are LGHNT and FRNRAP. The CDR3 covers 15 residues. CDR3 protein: CASGLESVGSSEQYF. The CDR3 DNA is TGTGCTAGTGGTTTGGAGTCTGTGGGTTCCTCCGAGCAGTACTTC.

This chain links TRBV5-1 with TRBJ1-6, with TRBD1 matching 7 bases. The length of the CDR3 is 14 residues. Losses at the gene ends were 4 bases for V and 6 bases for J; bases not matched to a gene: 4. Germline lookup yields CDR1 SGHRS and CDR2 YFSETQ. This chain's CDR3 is CASSHGQANSPLHF. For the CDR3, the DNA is TGCGCCAGCAGCCATGGACAGGCTAATTCACCCCTCCACTTT.

This CDR3 reads CASSLVPKVRGADYGYTF. CDR3 in DNA: TGTGCCAGCAGCTTAGTACCTAAAGTGCGGGGCGCGGACTATGGCTACACCTTC. The rearrangement joins TRBV7-9 to TRBJ1-2; D is perhaps TRBD1 (5 bases). The CDR3 has 18 amino acids. The ends were cut back, 1 base at V and 3 bases at J, with 21 bases in the middle. Germline CDR1 is SEHNR and CDR2 is FQNEAQ (reference sequence).

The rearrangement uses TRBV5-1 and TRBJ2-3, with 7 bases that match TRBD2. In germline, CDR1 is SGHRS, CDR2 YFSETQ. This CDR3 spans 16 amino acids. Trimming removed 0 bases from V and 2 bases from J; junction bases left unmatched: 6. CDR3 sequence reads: CASSLALRDYTDTQYF. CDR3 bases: TGCGCCAGCAGCTTGGCCCTGCGGGACTACACAGATACGCAGTATTTT.

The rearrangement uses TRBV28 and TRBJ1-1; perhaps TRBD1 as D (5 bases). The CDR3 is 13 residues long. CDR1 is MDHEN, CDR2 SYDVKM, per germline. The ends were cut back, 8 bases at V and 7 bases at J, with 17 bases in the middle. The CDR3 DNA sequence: TGTGCCAGCCTTTGGGGGGGTAATGGTGAAGCTTTCTTT. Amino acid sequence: CASLWGGNGEAFF.

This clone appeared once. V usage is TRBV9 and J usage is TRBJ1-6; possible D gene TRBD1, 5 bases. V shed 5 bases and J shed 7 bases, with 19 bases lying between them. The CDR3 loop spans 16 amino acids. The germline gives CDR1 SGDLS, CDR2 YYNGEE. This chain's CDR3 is CASSDGMGLANSPLHF. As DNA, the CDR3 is TGTGCCAGCAGTGATGGTATGGGACTCGCAAATTCACCCCTCCACTTT.

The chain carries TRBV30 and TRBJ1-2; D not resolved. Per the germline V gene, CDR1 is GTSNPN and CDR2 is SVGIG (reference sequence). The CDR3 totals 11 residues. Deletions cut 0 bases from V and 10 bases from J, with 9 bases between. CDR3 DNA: TGTGCCTGGAGTGTAAACAGAGACTACACCTTC. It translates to CAWSVNRDYTF.

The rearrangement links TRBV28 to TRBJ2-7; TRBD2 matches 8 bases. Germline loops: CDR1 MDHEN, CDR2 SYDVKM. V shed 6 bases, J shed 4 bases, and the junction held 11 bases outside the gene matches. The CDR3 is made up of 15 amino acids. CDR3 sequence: CASSAPGSGAYEQYF. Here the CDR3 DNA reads TGTGCCAGCAGCGCCCCGGGTAGCGGGGCTTACGAGCAGTACTTC. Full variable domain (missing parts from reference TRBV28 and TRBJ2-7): DVKVTQSSRYLVKRTGEKVFLECVQDMDHENMFWYRQDPGLGLRLIYFSYDVKMKEKGDIPEGYSVSREKKERFSLILESASTNQTSMYLCASSAPGSGAYEQYFGPGTRLTVT.

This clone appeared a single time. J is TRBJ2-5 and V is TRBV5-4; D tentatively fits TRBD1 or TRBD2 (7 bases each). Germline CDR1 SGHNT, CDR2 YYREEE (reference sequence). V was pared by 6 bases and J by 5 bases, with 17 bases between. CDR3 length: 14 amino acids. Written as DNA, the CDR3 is TGTGCCAGCACCCTGGGAGGGGGCGGGGAGACCCAGTACTTC. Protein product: CASTLGGGGETQYF.

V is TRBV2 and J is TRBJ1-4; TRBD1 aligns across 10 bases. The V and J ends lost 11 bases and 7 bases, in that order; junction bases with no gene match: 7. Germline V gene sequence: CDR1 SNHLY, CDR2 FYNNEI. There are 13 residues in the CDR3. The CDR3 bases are TGTGCCGCACAGGGACAGGGGCCTGAAAAACTGTTTTTT. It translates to CAAQGQGPEKLFF.

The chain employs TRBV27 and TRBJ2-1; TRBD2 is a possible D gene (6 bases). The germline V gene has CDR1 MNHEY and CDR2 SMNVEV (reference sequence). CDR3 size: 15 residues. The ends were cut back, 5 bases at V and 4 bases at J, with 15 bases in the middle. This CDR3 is CASSLLASSYNEQFF. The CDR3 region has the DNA TGTGCCAGCAGTCTTCTAGCGTCTTCTTACAATGAGCAGTTCTTC.

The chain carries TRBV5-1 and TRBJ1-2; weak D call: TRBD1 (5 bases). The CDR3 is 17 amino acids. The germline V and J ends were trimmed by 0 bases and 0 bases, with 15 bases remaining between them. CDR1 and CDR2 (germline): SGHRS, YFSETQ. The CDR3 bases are TGCGCCAGCAGCTTGGACTTGAGCGGGGACCCTAACTATGGCTACACCTTC. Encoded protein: CASSLDLSGDPNYGYTF.

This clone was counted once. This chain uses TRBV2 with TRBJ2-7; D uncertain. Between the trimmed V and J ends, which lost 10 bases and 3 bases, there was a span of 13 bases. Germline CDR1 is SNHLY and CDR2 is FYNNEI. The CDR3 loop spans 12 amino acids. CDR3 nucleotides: TGTGCCACAGGTAGGGCCCTCTACGAGCAGTACTTC. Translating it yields CATGRALYEQYF. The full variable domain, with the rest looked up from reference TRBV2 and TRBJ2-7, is EPEVTQTPSHQVTQMGQEVILRCVPISNHLYFYWYRQILGQKVEFLVSFYNNEISEKSEIFDDQFSVERPDGSNFTLKIRSTKLEDSAMYFCATGRALYEQYFGPGTRLTVT.

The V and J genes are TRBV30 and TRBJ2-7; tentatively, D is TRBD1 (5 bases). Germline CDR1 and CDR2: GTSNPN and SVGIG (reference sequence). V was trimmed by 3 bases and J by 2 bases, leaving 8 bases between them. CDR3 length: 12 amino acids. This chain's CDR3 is CAWSRAPYEQYF. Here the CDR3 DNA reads TGTGCCTGGAGCAGGGCCCCCTACGAGCAGTACTTC.

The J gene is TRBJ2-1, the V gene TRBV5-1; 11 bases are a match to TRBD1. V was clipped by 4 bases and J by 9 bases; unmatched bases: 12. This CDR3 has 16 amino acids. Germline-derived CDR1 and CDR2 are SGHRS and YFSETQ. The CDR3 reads CASSNYPGQGVGEQFF. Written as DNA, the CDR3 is TGCGCCAGCAGCAACTACCCGGGACAGGGGGTCGGTGAGCAGTTCTTC. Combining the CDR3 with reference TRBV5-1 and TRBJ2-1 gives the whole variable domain KAGVTQTPRYLIKTRGQQVTLSCSPISGHRSVSWYQQTPGQGLQFLFEYFSETQRNKGNFPGRFSGRQFSNSRSEMNVSTLELGDSALYLCASSNYPGQGVGEQFFGPGTRLTVL.

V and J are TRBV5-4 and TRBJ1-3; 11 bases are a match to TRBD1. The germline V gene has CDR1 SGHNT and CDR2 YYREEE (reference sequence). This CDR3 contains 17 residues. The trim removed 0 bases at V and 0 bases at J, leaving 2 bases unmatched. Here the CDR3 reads CASSLGTGGASGNTIYF. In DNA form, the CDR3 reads TGTGCCAGCAGCTTGGGGACAGGGGGCGCCTCTGGAAACACCATATATTTT.

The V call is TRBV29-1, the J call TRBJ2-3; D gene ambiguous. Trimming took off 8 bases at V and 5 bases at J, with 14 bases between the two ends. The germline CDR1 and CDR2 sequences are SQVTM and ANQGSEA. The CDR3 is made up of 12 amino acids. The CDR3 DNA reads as TGCAGCTTTTCAGTTGTTTTAGATACGCAGTATTTT. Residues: CSFSVVLDTQYF.

CDR3 nucleotide sequence: TGCGCCAGCAGCTCGACCGGCGGGGGGGCTAGCACAGATACGCAGTATTTT. This encodes CASSSTGGGASTDTQYF. The chain recombines TRBV5-1 with TRBJ2-3; 9 positions agree with TRBD2. Germline CDR1 and CDR2: SGHRS and YFSETQ. There are 17 residues in the CDR3. Trimming cost V 3 bases and J 0 bases; bases outside gene matches: 8.

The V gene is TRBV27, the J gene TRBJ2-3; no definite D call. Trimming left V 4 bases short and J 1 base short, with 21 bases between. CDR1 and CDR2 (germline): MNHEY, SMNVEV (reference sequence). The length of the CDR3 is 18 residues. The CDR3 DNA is TGTGCCAGCAGTTCTCCGGGCCCTCCCCTGGTGGGCACAGATACGCAGTATTTT. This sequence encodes CASSSPGPPLVGTDTQYF.

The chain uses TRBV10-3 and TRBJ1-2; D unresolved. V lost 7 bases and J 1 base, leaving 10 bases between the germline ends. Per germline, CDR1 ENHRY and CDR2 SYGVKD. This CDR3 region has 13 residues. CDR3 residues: CAIKGGLNYGYTF. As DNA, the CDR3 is TGTGCCATCAAAGGAGGACTTAACTATGGCTACACCTTC.